The entry that follows covers one T cell receptor (beta chain) sequence. Germline V gene data show CDR1 as LNHDA and CDR2 as SQIVND (reference sequence). The V segment lost 4 bases and the J segment 10 bases; nucleotides outside the gene matches: 4. This CDR3 region has 13 residues. These data come from a study of blood T cell repertoires in COVID-19. Background on the study: Material from acute and convalescent COVID-19 was sourced from the United States, Italy and Spain. T cells, B-cell-depleted T cells, or PBMCs supplied cDNA or gDNA.

Per the original data handling: Amplified reference gene primers provided the basis for estimating nucleated cell counts. Libraries were prepared by immunoSEQ multiplex PCR; TCRdb keeps only in-frame clonotypes and omits some of them. V, J and clone size were drawn from that table, and D and trimming were deduced from the DNA. The top ten hold less than 5.5% of the sample, which has roughly 100,000 clones, around 90% seen once. This receptor was identified in a man between 18 and 35 years old with acute or convalescent COVID-19. The gene calls are TRBV19 and TRBJ1-4; TRBD1 agrees at 9 bases. The sequenced sample consisted of peripheral blood. The CDR3: CASSTLDRGKLFF. The CDR3 bases are TGTGCCAGTAGTACCCTGGACAGGGGAAAACTGTTTTTT.